The 30 T cell receptor beta chains below all came from one sample that was sequenced in a study of T cells in Graves' hyperthyroidism and ophthalmopathy. What was amplified from RNA transcripts were TCR beta CDR3 regions. The TCR CDR3 was amplified in a first-round RT-PCR using the HTBI primer set. TCRdb re-analysed the multiplex PCR reads in MiXCR, keeping a single row per CDR3 protein. Seen here are 650,000 to 850,000 distinct CDR3 sequences, around 19% observed once, and the top ten hold around 17%. The sample was blood. Every receptor here comes from a woman between 50 and 59 years old with Graves' hyperthyroidism that later progressed to Graves' ophthalmopathy.

This clonotype was found many times. The gene calls are TRBV3-1 and TRBJ1-6; D is undetermined. This CDR3 spans 13 amino acids. Germline V CDR1 and CDR2: LGHDT, YNNKEL (reference sequence). V was clipped by 3 bases and J by 9 bases, with 9 bases between them. DNA for the CDR3: TGTGCCAGCAGCCAGGATTTTGTTTCACCCCTCCACTTT. Translating it yields CASSQDFVSPLHF.

The chain is built from TRBV19 and TRBJ2-7, with 12 nucleotides matching TRBD2. CDR1 and CDR2 from the germline V gene are LNHDA and SQIVND (reference sequence). The CDR3 sequence is 18 residues long. V lost 4 bases and J lost 3; bases outside the gene matches: 13. In nucleotides, the CDR3 is TGTGCCAGTAGTACCGCTAGCGGGGGGGCCGTCGACTACTACGAGCAGTACTTC. Translated, it gives CASSTASGGAVDYYEQYF. Drawing the rest from reference TRBV19 and TRBJ2-7, the complete variable domain is DGGITQSPKYLFRKEGQNVTLSCEQNLNHDAMYWYRQDPGQGLRLIYYSQIVNDFQKGDIAEGYSVSREKKESFPLTVTSAQKNPTAFYLCASSTASGGAVDYYEQYFGPGTRLTVT.

This chain's CDR3 is CASIPDSQETQYF. The CDR3 DNA reads as TGTGCCAGCATACCCGACAGTCAAGAGACCCAGTACTTC. V is TRBV3-1 and J is TRBJ2-5; perhaps TRBD1 as D (5 bases). The CDR3 has 13 amino acids. Trimming took 7 bases from V and 2 from J, leaving 11 bases between them. Looked up from germline, CDR1 is LGHDT and CDR2 is YNNKEL (reference sequence).

The chain joins TRBV29-1 to TRBJ2-7; D not certain. V was pared by 4 bases and J by 0 bases, with 7 bases between. Germline assignment: CDR1 SQVTM and CDR2 ANQGSEA. This CDR3 contains 12 residues. The CDR3 sequence is CSVGLYSYEQYF. The CDR3 DNA is TGCAGCGTTGGGCTATACTCCTACGAGCAGTACTTC.

The chain uses TRBV5-8 and TRBJ1-1; possibly TRBD1 for D (6 bases). The CDR3 consists of 15 residues. Germline V CDR1 and CDR2: SGHTS, YDEGEE. The V end lost 6 bases, the J end lost 0 bases, and 15 bases lay between the germline ends. CDR3 bases: TGTGCCAGCAATAACAGGGAAGAGGTGAACACTGAAGCTTTCTTT. Protein product: CASNNREEVNTEAFF.

This clonotype was seen only a few times. The chain couples TRBV5-1 to TRBJ2-2; TRBD1 or TRBD2 may be the D gene (5 bases each). This CDR3 is 15 amino acids long. Trimming removed 7 bases at V and 0 bases at J, with 13 bases between. From germline, CDR1 is SGHRS and CDR2 YFSETQ. The CDR3 sequence is CASQGSGTNTGELFF. The CDR3 region has the DNA TGCGCCAGCCAGGGCAGCGGAACGAACACCGGGGAGCTGTTTTTT.

The CDR3 reads CARTTGNREGTGELFF. The DNA for the CDR3 is TGCGCCAGAACGACAGGGAATAGGGAGGGCACCGGGGAGCTGTTTTTT. This chain links TRBV10-1 with TRBJ2-2; possibly TRBD1 or TRBD2 for D (7 bases each). The CDR3 is 16 amino acids. The V gene lost 9 bases and the J gene lost 4 bases, with 21 bases spanning the gap. Germline assignment: CDR1 WNHNN and CDR2 SYGVQD (reference sequence).

This clonotype appeared many times. The V gene is TRBV5-1, the J gene TRBJ1-2; tentative D call: TRBD1 (6 bases). The V gene lost 4 bases and the J gene lost 7 bases, with 20 bases spanning the gap. From germline, CDR1 is SGHRS and CDR2 YFSETQ. This CDR3 contains 15 residues. The CDR3 DNA sequence: TGCGCCAGCAGCCCGGGGGCGGGAGGCCCTTCTGGCTACACCTTC. Its protein is CASSPGAGGPSGYTF.

The rearrangement links TRBV6-1 to TRBJ1-2; D gene uncertain. From germline, CDR1 is MNHNS and CDR2 SASEGT. V was shortened by 8 bases and J by 7 bases, with 17 bases between the two germline ends. The CDR3 has 13 amino acids. The DNA for the CDR3 is TGTGCCAGCCAGAGAGAGGTTCTCGGTGGCTACACCTTC. It encodes CASQREVLGGYTF.

The chain is built from TRBV6-2 or TRBV6-3 and TRBJ2-7, with D maybe TRBD2 (7 bases). The V gene's germline CDR1 is MNHEY and CDR2 SVGEGT. Trimming shortened V by 2 bases and J by 4 bases, and 15 bases separated the two germline ends. This CDR3 is 15 amino acids long. CDR3 coding DNA: TGTGCCAGCAGTTACGGGGCGGGGGCGAAATACGAGCAGTACTTC. It codes for CASSYGAGAKYEQYF.

The chain uses TRBV20-1 and TRBJ1-5; 8 bases are shared with TRBD1. The CDR3 has 16 amino acids. Trimming took 2 bases from V and 6 from J; bases not matched to a gene: 12. Germline V gives CDR1 DFQATT, CDR2 SNEGSKA (reference sequence). CDR3 amino acids: CSARSATGVEGQPQHF. The CDR3 region has the DNA TGCAGTGCTAGATCGGCGACAGGGGTGGAAGGTCAGCCCCAGCATTTT.

The chain carries TRBV20-1 and TRBJ1-6; possibly TRBD1 for D (6 bases). Deletions cut 5 bases from V and 7 bases from J, with 18 bases between. CDR3 size: 15 residues. Germline CDR1 DFQATT, CDR2 SNEGSKA (reference sequence). The CDR3 coding sequence is TGCAGTGCTCCGAGGGTGGGGGGGCGGAATTCACCCCTCCACTTT. The encoded protein is CSAPRVGGRNSPLHF.

This clonotype was picked up one time. The rearrangement joins TRBV27 to TRBJ2-1; D is perhaps TRBD2 (5 bases). Per the germline V gene, CDR1 is MNHEY and CDR2 is SMNVEV (reference sequence). CDR3 length: 14 amino acids. Trimming left V 3 bases short and J 9 bases short, with 15 bases between. This CDR3 is CASSLWLADGEQFF. The CDR3 nucleotides read TGTGCCAGCAGTTTGTGGCTAGCCGACGGTGAGCAGTTCTTC.

The chain has TRBV20-1 and TRBJ2-2; possibly TRBD1 or TRBD2 for D (5 bases each). The CDR3 loop spans 16 amino acids. V lost 4 bases to trimming and J lost 5 bases, with 20 bases between them. The germline CDR1 and CDR2 sequences are DFQATT and SNEGSKA (reference sequence). The CDR3 DNA sequence: TGCAGTGCTATGGGGCGTAGTGGGGGTTTAACCGGGGAGCTGTTTTTT. This sequence encodes CSAMGRSGGLTGELFF.

The chain couples TRBV6-1 to TRBJ1-6, with 7 bases matching TRBD1. The CDR3 has 16 residues. Losses at the gene ends were 10 bases for V and 0 bases for J; bases not matched to a gene: 9. The germline gives CDR1 MNHNS, CDR2 SASEGT. In nucleotides, the CDR3 is TGTGCCATAGGACAGGACTTACCCTCCTATAATTCACCCCTCCACTTT. Its protein product is CAIGQDLPSYNSPLHF.

This clonotype appeared a few times. The rearrangement uses TRBV19 and TRBJ1-4; 9 nucleotides align to TRBD1. CDR1 and CDR2 (germline): LNHDA, SQIVND (reference sequence). V was clipped by 6 bases and J by 3 bases; unmatched bases: 8. CDR3 length equals 16 residues. The CDR3 nucleotides read TGTGCCAGTAGCGCCGGGACAGGGACGGCTAATGAAAAACTGTTTTTT. It yields the protein CASSAGTGTANEKLFF.

The V and J genes are TRBV27 and TRBJ2-3, with D uncertain. This CDR3 comprises 16 residues. The germline V gene encodes CDR1 MNHEY and CDR2 SMNVEV (reference sequence). V lost 5 bases, J lost 0 bases, and 15 bases lay in between. This CDR3 reads CASSPELSVSTDTQYF. CDR3 coding DNA: TGTGCCAGCAGTCCAGAGCTATCCGTGAGCACAGATACGCAGTATTTT.

Only one count was recorded for this clonotype. V usage is TRBV6-2 or TRBV6-3 and J usage is TRBJ1-1, with D tentatively TRBD1 (5 bases). The CDR3 sequence is 15 residues long. The germline V gene has CDR1 MNHEY and CDR2 SVGEGT. Trimming took off 1 base at V and 0 bases at J, with 9 bases between the two ends. The chain's CDR3 is CASSYFRQLNTEAFF. Written as DNA, the CDR3 is TGTGCCAGCAGTTACTTTCGACAGCTGAACACTGAAGCTTTCTTT.

This clonotype was recorded many times. The chain couples TRBV6-1 to TRBJ1-1; no reliable D call. There are 14 residues in the CDR3. Trimming left V 6 bases short and J 0 bases short, with 11 bases between. Germline V gives CDR1 MNHNS, CDR2 SASEGT. The CDR3, as DNA: TGTGCCAGCAGAGATGTAAGCTTGAACACTGAAGCTTTCTTT. This gives the protein CASRDVSLNTEAFF.

This clonotype has a count of ten or more. V and J are TRBV7-6 and TRBJ1-2, with D unresolved. Germline CDR1 and CDR2: SGHVS and FNYEAQ. This CDR3 has 15 amino acids. The V end lost 1 base, the J end lost 2 bases, and 11 bases lay between the germline ends. The CDR3 protein is CASSLGHPGNYGYTF. The CDR3 DNA is TGTGCCAGCAGCTTAGGACACCCTGGGAACTATGGCTACACCTTC.

The chain links TRBV9 to TRBJ1-5, with a possible D match to TRBD1 (6 bases). The CDR3 totals 15 residues. Deletions cut 3 bases from V and 3 bases from J, with 13 bases between. From germline, CDR1 is SGDLS and CDR2 YYNGEE. The CDR3, as DNA: TGTGCCAGCAGCGCCGAGGGGGGGGCCAATCAGCCCCAGCATTTT. Translated: CASSAEGGANQPQHF.

This clonotype was seen at least ten times. V and J are TRBV20-1 and TRBJ1-2, with TRBD1 as a possible D gene (5 bases). The V gene's germline CDR1 is DFQATT and CDR2 SNEGSKA (reference sequence). V was shortened by 5 bases and J by 4 bases, with 8 bases between the two germline ends. This CDR3 spans 11 amino acids. CDR3 DNA: TGCAGTGCTGGGGACCTCTATGGCTACACCTTC. Translation: CSAGDLYGYTF.

The table lists this clonotype with a few counts. The J gene is TRBJ1-1, the V gene TRBV16; a possible D gene is TRBD1 (6 bases). The ends were cut back, 3 bases at V and 1 base at J, with 12 bases in the middle. This CDR3 contains 15 residues. Germline CDR1 reads KGHSY; CDR2 reads FQNENV. The CDR3, as DNA: TGTGCCAGCAGCCATTCGACAGGCTGGAACACTGAAGCTTTCTTT. It codes for CASSHSTGWNTEAFF.

This clonotype was detected only a few times. This rearrangement joins TRBV18 to TRBJ1-2; D is ambiguous. There are 16 residues in the CDR3. V was cut by 3 bases and J by 0 bases, with 14 bases left in between. The V gene's germline CDR1 is KGHSH and CDR2 LQKENI. CDR3 DNA: TGTGCCAGCTCACCCGTAGGCAGGCGGCCTAACTATGGCTACACCTTC. Its translation is CASSPVGRRPNYGYTF.

In this sample, this clonotype turned up many times. This chain connects TRBV30 to TRBJ2-2; TRBD1 might be the D (5 bases). V lost 0 bases and J lost 5, with 7 bases in between. Looked up from germline, CDR1 is GTSNPN and CDR2 is SVGIG (reference sequence). This CDR3 has 13 amino acids. The CDR3 region is CAWSVGATGELFF. The CDR3 region has the DNA TGTGCCTGGAGTGTAGGGGCGACCGGGGAGCTGTTTTTT.

This chain connects TRBV12-3 or TRBV12-4 to TRBJ2-1; no reliable D call. Trimming pared 2 bases from V and 3 bases from J, leaving 11 bases between. The CDR3 spans 15 residues. As DNA, the CDR3 is TGTGCCAGCAGTTTACCCCCCACATACTACAATGAGCAGTTCTTC. Residues: CASSLPPTYYNEQFF.

The sample holds many counts of this clonotype. The genes are TRBV12-3 or TRBV12-4 and TRBJ2-3; D uncertain. Trimming cost V 8 bases and J 2 bases, with 11 bases left between them. The CDR3 is made up of 13 amino acids. DNA for the CDR3: TGTGCCAGCTGCCGGGCTATCACAGATACGCAGTATTTT. Translation gives CASCRAITDTQYF.

This clonotype has a handful of counts. This sequence joins TRBV19 and TRBJ1-1, with D maybe TRBD1 (6 bases). V lost 3 bases to trimming and J lost 1 base, with 18 bases between them. This CDR3 is built from 17 residues. Germline V gene lookup returns CDR1 LNHDA and CDR2 SQIVND (reference sequence). CDR3 protein: CASSMARPGQRNTEAFF. CDR3 nucleotides: TGTGCCAGTAGTATGGCACGTCCCGGACAGAGGAACACTGAAGCTTTCTTT.

There are many counts of this clonotype. The CDR3 reads CASSQDTGRGAETQYF. The CDR3 DNA reads TGTGCCAGCAGCCAAGATACGGGAAGGGGCGCGGAGACCCAGTACTTC. V usage is TRBV3-1 and J usage is TRBJ2-5; D possibly uses TRBD1 or TRBD2 (5 bases each). The V end lost 0 bases, the J end lost 5 bases, and 16 bases lay between the germline ends. The CDR3 spans 16 residues. The germline gives CDR1 LGHDT, CDR2 YNNKEL (reference sequence).

This clonotype came up many times. The V and J genes are TRBV20-1 and TRBJ1-1; D uncertain. Trimming took 5 bases from V and 1 from J, leaving 11 bases between them. CDR1 is DFQATT and CDR2 is SNEGSKA in the germline V gene (reference sequence). CDR3 size: 13 residues. DNA of the CDR3: TGCAGTGCTTTTCGGGATCCGAACACTGAAGCTTTCTTT. It encodes CSAFRDPNTEAFF.